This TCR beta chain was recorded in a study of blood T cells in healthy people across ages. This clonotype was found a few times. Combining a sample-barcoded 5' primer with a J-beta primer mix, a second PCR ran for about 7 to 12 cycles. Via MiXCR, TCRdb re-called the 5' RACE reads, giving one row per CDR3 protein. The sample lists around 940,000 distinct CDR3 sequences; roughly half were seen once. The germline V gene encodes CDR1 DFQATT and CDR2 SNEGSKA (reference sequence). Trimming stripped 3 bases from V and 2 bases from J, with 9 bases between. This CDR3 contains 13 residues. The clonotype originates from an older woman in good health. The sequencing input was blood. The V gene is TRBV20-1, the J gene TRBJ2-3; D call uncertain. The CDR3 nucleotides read TGCAGTGCTAGCCCCCTCCCCACAGATACGCAGTATTTT. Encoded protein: CSASPLPTDTQYF.